This TCR beta chain originates from a study of blood T cell repertoires in COVID-19. Whole-study context: COVID-19 samples, acute and convalescent, were from the United States, Italy and Spain.

Method: immunoSEQ multiplex PCR; TCRdb's copy keeps in-frame clones and lacks some. The sample holds around 190,000 clones; roughly 80% are singletons and the top ten take roughly 7.1%. V was clipped by 0 bases and J by 2 bases, with 7 bases between them. Germline CDR1 reads MNHNY; CDR2 reads SVGAGI (reference sequence). CDR3 length: 14 residues. This sequence originates from a human donor in a cohort sampled during active COVID-19. The chain is built from TRBV6-6 and TRBJ1-2; D is unresolved. The sequencing sample was made of peripheral blood. This CDR3 reads CASSYSTVNYGYTF. For the CDR3, the DNA is TGTGCCAGCAGTTACTCCACAGTCAACTATGGCTACACCTTC.